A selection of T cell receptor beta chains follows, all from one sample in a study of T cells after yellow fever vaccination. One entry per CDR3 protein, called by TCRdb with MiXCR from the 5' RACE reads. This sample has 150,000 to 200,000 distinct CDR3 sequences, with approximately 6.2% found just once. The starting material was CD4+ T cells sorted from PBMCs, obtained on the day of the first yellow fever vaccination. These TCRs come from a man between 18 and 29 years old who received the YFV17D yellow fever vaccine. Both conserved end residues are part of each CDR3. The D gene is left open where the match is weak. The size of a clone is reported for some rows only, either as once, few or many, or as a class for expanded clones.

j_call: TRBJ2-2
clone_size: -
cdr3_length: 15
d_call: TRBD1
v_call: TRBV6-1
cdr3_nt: TGTGCCAGCAGTGATGCCTCCAGGGGGACCGGGGAGCTGTTTTTT
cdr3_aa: CASSDASRGTGELFF

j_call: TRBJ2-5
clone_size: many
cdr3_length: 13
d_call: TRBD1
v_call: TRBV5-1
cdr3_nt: TGCGCCAGTGAACAGGGGAATGGAGAGACCCAGTACTTC
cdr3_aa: CASEQGNGETQYF

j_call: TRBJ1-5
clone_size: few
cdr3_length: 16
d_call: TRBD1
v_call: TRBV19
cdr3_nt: TGTGCCAGTAGTACACCCGGGACAGGGGACAATCAGCCCCAGCATTTT
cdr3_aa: CASSTPGTGDNQPQHF

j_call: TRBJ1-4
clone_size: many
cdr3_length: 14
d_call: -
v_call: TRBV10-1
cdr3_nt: TGCGCCAGCAGTGAATCGAGCTCGAATGAAAAACTGTTTTTT
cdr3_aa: CASSESSSNEKLFF

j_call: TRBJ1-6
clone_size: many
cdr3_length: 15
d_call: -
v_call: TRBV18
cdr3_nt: TGTGCCAGCTCACCAGCGGCAGCCCCTAATTCACCCCTCCACTTT
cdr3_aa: CASSPAAAPNSPLHF

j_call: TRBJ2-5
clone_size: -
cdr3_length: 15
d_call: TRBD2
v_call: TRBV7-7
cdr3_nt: TGTGCTAGCAGCTTAGGTCTAGCGGAACAAGAGACCCAGTACTTC
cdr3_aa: CASSLGLAEQETQYF

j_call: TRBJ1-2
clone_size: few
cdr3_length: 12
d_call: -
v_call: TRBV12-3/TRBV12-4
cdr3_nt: TGTGCCAGCTCTGCCCTTAACTATGGCTACACCTTC
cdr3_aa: CASSALNYGYTF

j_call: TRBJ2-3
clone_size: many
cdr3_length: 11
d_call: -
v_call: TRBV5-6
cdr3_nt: TGTGCCAGCGGATCCATAGATACGCAGTATTTT
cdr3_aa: CASGSIDTQYF

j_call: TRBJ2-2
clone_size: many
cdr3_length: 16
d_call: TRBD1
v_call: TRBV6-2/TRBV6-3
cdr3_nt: TGTGCCAGCAGTACCGGGACAGTGAGGGTCACCGGGGAGCTGTTTTTT
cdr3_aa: CASSTGTVRVTGELFF

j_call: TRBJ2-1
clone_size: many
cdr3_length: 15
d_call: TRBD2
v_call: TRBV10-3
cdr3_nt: TGTGCCATCATGGAGACTAGCGGGGGAGACAATGAGCAGTTCTTC
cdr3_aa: CAIMETSGGDNEQFF

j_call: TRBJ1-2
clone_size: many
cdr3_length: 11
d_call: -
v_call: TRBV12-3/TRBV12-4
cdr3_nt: TGTGCCAGCAGTACCCTGAGAGGCTACACCTTC
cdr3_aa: CASSTLRGYTF

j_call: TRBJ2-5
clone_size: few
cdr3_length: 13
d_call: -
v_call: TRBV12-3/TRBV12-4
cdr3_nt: TGTGCCAGCAGTGTAGGCTGGCAAGAGACCCAGTACTTC
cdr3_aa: CASSVGWQETQYF

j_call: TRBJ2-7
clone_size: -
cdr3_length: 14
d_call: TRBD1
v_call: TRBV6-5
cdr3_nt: TGTGCCAGCAGTTACGGGACAGGGGCTGACGAGCAGTACTTC
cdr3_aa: CASSYGTGADEQYF

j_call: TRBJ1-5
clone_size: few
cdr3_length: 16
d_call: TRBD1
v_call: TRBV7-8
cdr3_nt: TGTGCCAGCAGCTTACAGGACAGGTTGTTCGGACAGCCCCAGCATTTT
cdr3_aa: CASSLQDRLFGQPQHF

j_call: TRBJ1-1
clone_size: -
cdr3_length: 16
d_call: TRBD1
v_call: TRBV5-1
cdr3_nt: TGCGCCAGCAGCCCGAGGGGGCTGCGGTTGAGAACTGAAGCTTTCTTT
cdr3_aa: CASSPRGLRLRTEAFF

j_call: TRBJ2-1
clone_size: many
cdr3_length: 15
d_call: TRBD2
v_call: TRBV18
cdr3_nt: TGTGCCAGCTCCCCACTAGCGGGGGCGTACAATGAGCAGTTCTTC
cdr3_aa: CASSPLAGAYNEQFF

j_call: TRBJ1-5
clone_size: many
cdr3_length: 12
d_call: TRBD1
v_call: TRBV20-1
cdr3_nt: TGCAGTGCACAGGGGGGCAATCAGCCCCAGCATTTT
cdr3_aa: CSAQGGNQPQHF

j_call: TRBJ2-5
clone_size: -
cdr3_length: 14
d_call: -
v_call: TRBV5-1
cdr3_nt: TGCGCCAGCGGCCGAGGTACGAGCGAAGAGACCCAGTACTTC
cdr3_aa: CASGRGTSEETQYF

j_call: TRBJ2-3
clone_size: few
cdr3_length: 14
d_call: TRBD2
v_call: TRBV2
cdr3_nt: TGTGCCAGCACCTGGACTAGCGGGGTCGGTACGCAGTATTTT
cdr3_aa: CASTWTSGVGTQYF

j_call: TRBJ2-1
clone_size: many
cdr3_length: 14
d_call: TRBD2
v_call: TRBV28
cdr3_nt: TGTGCCAGCAGCCCCCCTCAACTAGCGGGGGTGGTGTTCTTC
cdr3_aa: CASSPPQLAGVVFF

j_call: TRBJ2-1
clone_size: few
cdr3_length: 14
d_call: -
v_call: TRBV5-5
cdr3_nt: TGTGCCAGCAGCTTGGAATGGGGATCCAATGAGCAGTTCTTC
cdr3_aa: CASSLEWGSNEQFF

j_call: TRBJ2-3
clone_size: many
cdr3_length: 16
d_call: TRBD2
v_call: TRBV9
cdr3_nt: TGTGCCAGCAGCGCGATGACTAGCGGGAGCACAGATACGCAGTATTTT
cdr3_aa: CASSAMTSGSTDTQYF

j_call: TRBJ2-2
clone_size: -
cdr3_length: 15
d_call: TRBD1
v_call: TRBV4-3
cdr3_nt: TGCGCCAGCAGCCAAGGGACAGGGTATACCGGGGAGCTGTTTTTT
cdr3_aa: CASSQGTGYTGELFF

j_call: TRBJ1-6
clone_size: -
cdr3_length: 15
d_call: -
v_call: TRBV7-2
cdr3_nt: TGTGCCAGCAGCTTGGGCCCCACTGATAATTCACCCCTCCACTTT
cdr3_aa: CASSLGPTDNSPLHF

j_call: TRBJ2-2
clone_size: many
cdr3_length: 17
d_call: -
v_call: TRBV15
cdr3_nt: TGTGCCACCAGCAGAGATCCCGCAGGGACGGATGTCGGGGAGCTGTTTTTT
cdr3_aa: CATSRDPAGTDVGELFF

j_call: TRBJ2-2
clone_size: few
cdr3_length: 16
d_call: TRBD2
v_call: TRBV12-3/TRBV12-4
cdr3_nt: TGTGCCAGCACCCCCGGGGGGGCCGAGAACACCGGGGAGCTGTTTTTT
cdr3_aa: CASTPGGAENTGELFF

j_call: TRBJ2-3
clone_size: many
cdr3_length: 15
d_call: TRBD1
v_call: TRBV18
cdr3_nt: TGTGCCAGCTCGCCCCCGGGACAGGGTTCAGATACGCAGTATTTT
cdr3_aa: CASSPPGQGSDTQYF

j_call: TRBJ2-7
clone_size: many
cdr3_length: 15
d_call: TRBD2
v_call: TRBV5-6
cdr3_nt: TGTGCCAGCAGCTTGGGGGTCGCGGGAGACTACGAGCAGTACTTC
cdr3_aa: CASSLGVAGDYEQYF

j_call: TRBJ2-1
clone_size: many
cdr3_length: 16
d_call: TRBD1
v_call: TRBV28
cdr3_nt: TGTGCCAGCAGTTCCGAAACAGGGGGCCCCTACAATGAGCAGTTCTTC
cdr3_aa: CASSSETGGPYNEQFF

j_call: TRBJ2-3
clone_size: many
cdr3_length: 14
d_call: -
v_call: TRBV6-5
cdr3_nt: TGTGCCAGCAGTTACTTTCCGGGTGGTGATACGCAGTATTTT
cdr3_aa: CASSYFPGGDTQYF

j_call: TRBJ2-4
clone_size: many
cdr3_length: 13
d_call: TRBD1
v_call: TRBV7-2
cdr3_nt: TGTGCCAGCAGCTTCAACAGGGGAGACATTCAGTACTTC
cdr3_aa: CASSFNRGDIQYF

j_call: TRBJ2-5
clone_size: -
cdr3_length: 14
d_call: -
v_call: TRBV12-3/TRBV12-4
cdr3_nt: TGTGCCAGCAGTTCCGGACCGGACGGAGAGACCCAGTACTTC
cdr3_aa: CASSSGPDGETQYF

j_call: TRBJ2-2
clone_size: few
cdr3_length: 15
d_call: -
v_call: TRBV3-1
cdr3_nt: TGTGCCAGCAGCCAAGGAGTCTCCCGATACGGTTCGCTGTTTTTT
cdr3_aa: CASSQGVSRYGSLFF

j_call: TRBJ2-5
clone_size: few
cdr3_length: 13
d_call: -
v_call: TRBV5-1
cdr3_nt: TGCGCCAGCAGGGGCAGCTTCCAAGAGACCCAGTACTTC
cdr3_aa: CASRGSFQETQYF

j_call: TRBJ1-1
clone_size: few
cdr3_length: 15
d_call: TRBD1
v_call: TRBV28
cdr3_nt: TGTGCCAGCAGTACCTCGACAGGGGGCTGGACTGAAGCTTTCTTT
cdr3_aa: CASSTSTGGWTEAFF

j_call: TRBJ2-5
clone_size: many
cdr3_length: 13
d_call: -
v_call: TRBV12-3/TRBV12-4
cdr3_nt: TGTGCCAGCAGTTTGGATGGAAGGGAGACCCAGTACTTC
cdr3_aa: CASSLDGRETQYF

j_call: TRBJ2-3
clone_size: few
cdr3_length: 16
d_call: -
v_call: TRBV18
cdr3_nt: TGTGCCAGCTCAGTCGGACGGGCGATTTCGGCAGATACGCAGTATTTT
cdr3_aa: CASSVGRAISADTQYF

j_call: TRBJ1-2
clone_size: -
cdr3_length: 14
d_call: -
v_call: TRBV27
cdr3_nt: TGTGCCAGCAGTTTACTTGGGGGCCCCTATGGCTACACCTTC
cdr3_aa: CASSLLGGPYGYTF

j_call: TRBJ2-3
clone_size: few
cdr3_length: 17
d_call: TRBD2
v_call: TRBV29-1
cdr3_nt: TGCAGCGTGGTATTAGCGGGGGGCCTCCCTAGCACAGATACGCAGTATTTT
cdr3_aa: CSVVLAGGLPSTDTQYF

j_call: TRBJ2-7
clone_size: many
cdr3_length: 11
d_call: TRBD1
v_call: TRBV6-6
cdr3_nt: TGTGCCAGCAGCCCCTCGACAGGGCTTCACTTC
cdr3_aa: CASSPSTGLHF

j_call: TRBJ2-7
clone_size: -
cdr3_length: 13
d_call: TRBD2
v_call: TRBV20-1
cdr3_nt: TGCAGTGCCCCCCTAGCGGGGGCCTACGAGCAGTACTTC
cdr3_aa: CSAPLAGAYEQYF

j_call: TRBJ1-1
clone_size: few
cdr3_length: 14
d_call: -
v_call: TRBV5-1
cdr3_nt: TGCGCCAGCAGGGTGGGTACGGTTAACACTGAAGCTTTCTTT
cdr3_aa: CASRVGTVNTEAFF

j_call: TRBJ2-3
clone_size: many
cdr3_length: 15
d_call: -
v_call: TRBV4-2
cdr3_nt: TGTGCCAGCAGCCAAGAGACGGGGGGCACAGATACGCAGTATTTT
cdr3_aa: CASSQETGGTDTQYF

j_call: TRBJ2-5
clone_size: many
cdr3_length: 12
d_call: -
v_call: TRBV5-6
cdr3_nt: TGTGCCAGCAGCTTGGATTGGCAGACCCAGTACTTC
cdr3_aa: CASSLDWQTQYF

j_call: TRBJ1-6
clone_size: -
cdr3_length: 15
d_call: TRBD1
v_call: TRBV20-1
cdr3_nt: TGCAGTGGCCGTATTCTAAGACAGGGTTATTCACCCCTCCACTTT
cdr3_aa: CSGRILRQGYSPLHF

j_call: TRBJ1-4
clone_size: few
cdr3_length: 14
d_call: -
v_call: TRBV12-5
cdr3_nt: TGTGCTAGTGTTTTAGGTTCCACCGTTGAAAAACTGTTTTTT
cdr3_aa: CASVLGSTVEKLFF

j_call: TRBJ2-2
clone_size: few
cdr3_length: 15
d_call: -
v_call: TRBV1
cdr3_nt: TGCACCTCCATGGGGGGGGGGCATGGACCCGGGGAGCTGTTTTTT
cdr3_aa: CTSMGGGHGPGELFF

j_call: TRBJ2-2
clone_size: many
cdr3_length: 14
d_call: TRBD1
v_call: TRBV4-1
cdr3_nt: TGCGCCAGCAGCCAAGCAGGGGGCTCCGGGGAGCTGTTTTTT
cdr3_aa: CASSQAGGSGELFF

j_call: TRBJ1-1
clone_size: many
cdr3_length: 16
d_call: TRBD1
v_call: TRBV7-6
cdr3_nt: TGTGCCAGCTCTACTTCCCCCTCGACAGGGATCGCTGAAGCTTTCTTT
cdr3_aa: CASSTSPSTGIAEAFF

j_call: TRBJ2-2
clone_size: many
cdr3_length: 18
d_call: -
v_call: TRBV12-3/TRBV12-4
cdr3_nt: TGTGCCAGCAGTCCGGAGCCCTCCCAGGGATGGGGCACCGGGGAGCTGTTTTTT
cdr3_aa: CASSPEPSQGWGTGELFF

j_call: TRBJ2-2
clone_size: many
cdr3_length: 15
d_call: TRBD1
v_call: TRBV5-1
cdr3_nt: TGCGCCAGCCGCCGGACAGGGACGAACACCGGGGAGCTGTTTTTT
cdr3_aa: CASRRTGTNTGELFF